This T cell receptor (beta chain) is from a study of neurological immune-mediated disorders (dated by TCRdb to 2018 to 2020). With respect to the entire study: The study compared peripheral blood TCR-beta repertoires of HTLV-I-associated myelopathy (HAM/TSP) patients, multiple sclerosis patients and healthy controls using UMI-based sequencing. Each longitudinal HAM/TSP and healthy donor was sampled at 3 time-points spaced at roughly 3-45 month intervals. The cohort comprised roughly 70 subjects: approximately 15 HAM/TSP patients, 35 or so multiple sclerosis patients and approximately 20 healthy controls. Longitudinal samples, technical triplicates and paired sorted CD4+ and CD8+ T-cell subsets, alongside PBMC samples, were included among the roughly 98 TCR-beta libraries. The paper's findings and limits, for the study overall: Across subjects, expanded clones never shared an identical CDR3 amino acid sequence, which suggests that the TCR-beta repertoires in every group were private. TCR clonal expansion was greatest in HAM/TSP patients and smallest in MS patients, who ranked below even healthy controls.

According to the germline V gene, CDR1 reads LGHNA and CDR2 reads YNFKEQ. At the junction V is shortened by 2 bases and J by 5 bases, with 8 bases in between. The CDR3 sequence holds 13 residues, the cysteine and phenylalanine included. Only the CDR3 part of the read is kept: 39 bases, read in frame from the first base. The time point label here, explained by the study, means: longitudinal time-point 2. Unsorted PBMC libraries were generated from 2 million PBMCs stored in RNAlater at -80 °C until RNA extraction. PBMCs were separated from peripheral blood using Ficoll-Hypaque density gradient centrifugation and then cryopreserved in liquid nitrogen. This clonotype has at least ten counts. Its cognate antigen has yet to be identified. No clone much larger than this one lies a single base away; base qualities are absent. cDNA was synthesized by template-switch 5'RACE using a primer with a 10-nucleotide random unique molecular identifier that tagged each TCR transcript. Every sequencing run yielded over 200 million TCR-beta sequences covering 15-18 subjects. The RNeasy kit was used for extraction of total RNA. The KAPA Real-time Library Amplification kit was used to amplify TCR-beta VDJ regions with primers targeting the TCR constant region and the 5'RACE anchor. Sample indexes and Illumina adaptors were added in a first PCR, after which library yield was increased in a second PCR. The roughly 650 bp TCR product was size-selected on a 2% E-gel SizeSelection system after Ampure bead purification. Before pooling, library quality was assessed on a Bioanalyzer, concentration was determined with Qubit, and library quantification was performed with the Kapa Library Quantification kit. Libraries were sequenced paired-end 2 x 150 bp on an Illumina HiSeq 2500. To increase sequence diversity, about 23-30% phiX was spiked into each library pool. In the paper's pipeline: The quality-filtered reads were processed with the UMI-based MiGEC pipeline, whose error correction step removed more than 75% of the raw TCR sequences. VDJ genes were aligned to IMGT germline references, and each clonotype was defined by a unique CDR3 amino acid sequence together with V-J genes. Clonal expansion, Shannon diversity, and CDR3 relatedness (CalcPairwiseDistances, ClusterSamples) were evaluated with VDJtools, and phylogenetic trees were built with CLCbio workbench. Using coefficient-of-variation modelling across technical triplicates, the study counted a clone as expanded if it had at least 8 unique UMIs. TCRdb reworked the public reads: Q25 trimming with fastp, MiXCR clone assembly, productive beta chains retained. Each record represents a unique CDR3 protein, reported with the most common genes and DNA among its rows. TCRdb's processing, not the authors', yielded these V and J calls. This sample is represented by 40,000 to 60,000 distinct CDR3 sequences; over 10% of them were singletons. Together, the top ten hold under 5% of the sample.

The rearranged segments are TRBV4-2 and TRBJ2-3; a tentative D call is TRBD2 (5 bases match). The specimen sequenced was PBMCs. The sequence was collected from a male donor with HTLV-1-associated myelopathy (HAM/TSP). At the DNA level, the sequence is TGTGCCAGCAGCCAACCGGCGGGAGATACGCAGTATTTT. Translated, it gives CASSQPAGDTQYF.